This note documents a single T cell receptor (beta chain) sequence. Its target is not known. The CDR3 has 15 residues. The V gene's germline CDR1 is MDHEN and CDR2 SYDVKM. The V and J ends lost 6 bases and 4 bases respectively, with 18 bases between them. Unique molecular identifiers (one per individual cDNA molecule) were attached. A single record per CDR3 protein comes from TCRdb applying MiXCR to the 5' RACE reads. The repertoire holds 50,000 to 65,000 distinct CDR3 sequences, with around 9% as singletons. This record belongs to a study of early T cells in non-severe SARS-CoV-2 infection. Across the study: Whole-blood bulk RNA, unsorted, was sequenced, and chains were unpaired.

Findings of the study overall: VDJdb matches were skewed toward anti-spike CD8 T cell responses.

The TCR was taken from an adult who was a healthcare worker with PCR-confirmed SARS-CoV-2 infection or an uninfected control (not recorded which). Sequenced input: whole blood. V gene TRBV28 combines with J gene TRBJ1-2; D might be TRBD1 (5 bases). The CDR3 DNA reads TGTGCCAGCAGGATAACTAAGGGGCTTGGCTATGGCTACACCTTC. It codes for CASRITKGLGYGYTF.